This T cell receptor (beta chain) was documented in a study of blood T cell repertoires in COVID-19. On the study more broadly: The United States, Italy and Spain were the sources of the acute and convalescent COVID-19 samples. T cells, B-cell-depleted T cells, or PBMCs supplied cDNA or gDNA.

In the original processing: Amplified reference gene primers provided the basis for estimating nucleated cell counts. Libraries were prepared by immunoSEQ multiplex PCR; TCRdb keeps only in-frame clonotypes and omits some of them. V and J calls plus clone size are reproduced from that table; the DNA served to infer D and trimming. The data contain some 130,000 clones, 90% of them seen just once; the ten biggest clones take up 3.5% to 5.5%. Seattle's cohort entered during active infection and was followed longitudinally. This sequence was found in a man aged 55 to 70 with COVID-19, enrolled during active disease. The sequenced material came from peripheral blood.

The CDR3 spells CASSLSGTSTDTDTQYF. In DNA, the CDR3 is TGCGCCAGCAGCCTTTCTGGGACTAGCACCGACACAGATACGCAGTATTTT. This chain links TRBV4-1 with TRBJ2-3; 9 bases are a match to TRBD2. Trimming cost V 4 bases and J 2 bases; bases outside gene matches: 10. CDR3 size: 17 residues. In germline, CDR1 is MGHRA, CDR2 YSYEKL.